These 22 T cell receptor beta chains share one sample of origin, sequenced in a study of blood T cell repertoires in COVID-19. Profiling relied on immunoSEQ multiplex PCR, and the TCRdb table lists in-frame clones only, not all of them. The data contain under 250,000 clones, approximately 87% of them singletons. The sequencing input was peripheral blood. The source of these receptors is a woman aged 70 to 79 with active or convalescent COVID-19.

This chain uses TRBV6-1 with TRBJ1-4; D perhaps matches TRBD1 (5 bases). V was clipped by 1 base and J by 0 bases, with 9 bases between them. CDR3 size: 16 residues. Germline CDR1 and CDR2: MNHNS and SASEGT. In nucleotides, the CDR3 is TGTGCCAGCAGTGAAGGGGGCAGCCCAACTAATGAAAAACTGTTTTTT. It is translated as CASSEGGSPTNEKLFF.

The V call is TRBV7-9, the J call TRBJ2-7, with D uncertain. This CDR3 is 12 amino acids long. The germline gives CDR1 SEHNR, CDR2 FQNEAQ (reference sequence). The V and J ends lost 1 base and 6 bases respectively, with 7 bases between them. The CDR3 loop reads CASSLVPGEQYF. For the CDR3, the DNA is TGTGCCAGCAGCTTAGTTCCCGGCGAGCAGTACTTC.

The CDR3 region has the DNA TGTGCCAGCAGCAATTTAAACCCTAGCGGAACAGACCTAATCTACAATGAGCAGTTCTTC. Translation gives CASSNLNPSGTDLIYNEQFF. This chain joins TRBV3-1 (or the pseudogene TRBV3-2) and TRBJ2-1, with 7 bases aligning to TRBD2. There are 20 residues in the CDR3. CDR1 is LGHDT, CDR2 YNNKEL, per germline (reference sequence). The V gene end was trimmed by 5 bases and the J gene end by 3 bases; junction bases not matched to a gene: 22.

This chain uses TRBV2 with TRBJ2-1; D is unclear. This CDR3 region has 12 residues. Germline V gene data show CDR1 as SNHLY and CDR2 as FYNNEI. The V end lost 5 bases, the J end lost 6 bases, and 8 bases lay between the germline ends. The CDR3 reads CASSPPGNEQFF. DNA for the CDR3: TGTGCCAGCAGTCCCCCGGGCAATGAGCAGTTCTTC.

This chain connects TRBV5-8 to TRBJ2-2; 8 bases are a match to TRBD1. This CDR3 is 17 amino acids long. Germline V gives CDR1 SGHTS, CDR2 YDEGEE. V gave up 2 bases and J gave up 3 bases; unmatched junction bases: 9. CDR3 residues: CASSLTVWTGYTGELFF. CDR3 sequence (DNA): TGTGCCAGCAGCTTAACTGTTTGGACAGGGTACACCGGGGAGCTGTTTTTT.

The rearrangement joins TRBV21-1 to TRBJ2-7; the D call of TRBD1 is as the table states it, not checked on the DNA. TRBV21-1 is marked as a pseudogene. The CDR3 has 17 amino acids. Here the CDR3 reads CASSSPQGGTGGNEQYF. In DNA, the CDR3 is TGTGCCAGCAGCAGCCCACAAGGCGGGACAGGGGGCAACGAGCAGTACTTC.

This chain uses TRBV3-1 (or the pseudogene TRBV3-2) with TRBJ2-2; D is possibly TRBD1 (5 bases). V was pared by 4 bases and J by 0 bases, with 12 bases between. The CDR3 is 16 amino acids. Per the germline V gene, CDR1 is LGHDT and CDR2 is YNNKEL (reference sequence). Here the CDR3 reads CASSPFWGPNTGELFF. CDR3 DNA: TGTGCCAGCAGCCCATTCTGGGGCCCGAACACCGGGGAGCTGTTTTTT.

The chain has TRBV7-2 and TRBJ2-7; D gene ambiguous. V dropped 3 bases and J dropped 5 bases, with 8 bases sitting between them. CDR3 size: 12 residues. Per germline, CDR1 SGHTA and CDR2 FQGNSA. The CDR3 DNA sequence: TGTGCCAGCAGCTTTGATCGGGACGAGCAGTACTTC. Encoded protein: CASSFDRDEQYF. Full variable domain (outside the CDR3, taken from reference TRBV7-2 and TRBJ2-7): GAGVSQSPSNKVTEKGKDVELRCDPISGHTALYWYRQSLGQGLEFLIYFQGNSAPDKSGLPSDRFSAERTGGSVSTLTIQRTQQEDSAVYLCASSFDRDEQYFGPGTRLTVT.

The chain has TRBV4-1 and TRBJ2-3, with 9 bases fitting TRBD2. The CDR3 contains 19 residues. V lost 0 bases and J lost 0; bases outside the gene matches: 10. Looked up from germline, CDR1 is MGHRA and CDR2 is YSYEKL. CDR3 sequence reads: CASSQDHLAGRRSTDTQYF. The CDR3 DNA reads TGCGCCAGCAGCCAAGATCACCTAGCGGGGCGCCGTAGCACAGATACGCAGTATTTT.

This CDR3 is CASSEWRQETQYF. The CDR3 region has the DNA TGTGCCAGCAGTGAATGGAGACAAGAGACCCAGTACTTC. V and J are TRBV2 and TRBJ2-5; unclear D gene. Looked up from germline, CDR1 is SNHLY and CDR2 is FYNNEI. Trimming took 2 bases from V and 2 from J, leaving 6 bases between them. The CDR3 runs 13 residues.

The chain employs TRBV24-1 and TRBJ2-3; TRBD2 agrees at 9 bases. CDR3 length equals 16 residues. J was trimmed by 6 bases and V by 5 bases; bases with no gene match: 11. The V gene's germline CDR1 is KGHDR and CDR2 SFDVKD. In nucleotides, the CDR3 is TGTGCCACCAGTGCTCCTCTAGCGGGGTACACCGATACGCAGTATTTT. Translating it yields CATSAPLAGYTDTQYF.

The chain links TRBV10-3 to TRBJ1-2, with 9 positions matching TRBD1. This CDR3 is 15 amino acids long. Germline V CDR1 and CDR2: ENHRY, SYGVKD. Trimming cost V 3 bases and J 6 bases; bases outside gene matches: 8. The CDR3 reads CAISEYRGLSDGYTF. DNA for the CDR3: TGTGCCATCAGTGAATACAGGGGGCTGTCGGATGGCTACACCTTC.

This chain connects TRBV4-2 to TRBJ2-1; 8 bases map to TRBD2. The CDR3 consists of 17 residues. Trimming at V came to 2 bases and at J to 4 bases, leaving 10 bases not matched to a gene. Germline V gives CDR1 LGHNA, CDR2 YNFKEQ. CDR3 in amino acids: CASSQNLLAGPYNEQFF. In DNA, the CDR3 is TGTGCCAGCAGCCAAAACCTCCTAGCGGGTCCATACAATGAGCAGTTCTTC.

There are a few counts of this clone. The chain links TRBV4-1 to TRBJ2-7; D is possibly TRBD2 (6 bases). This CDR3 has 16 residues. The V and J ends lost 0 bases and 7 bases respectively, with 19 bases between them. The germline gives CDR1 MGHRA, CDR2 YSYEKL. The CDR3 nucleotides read TGCGCCAGCAGCCAAGATCATACAGGAGGGTCTCGGGAGCAGTACTTC. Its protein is CASSQDHTGGSREQYF.

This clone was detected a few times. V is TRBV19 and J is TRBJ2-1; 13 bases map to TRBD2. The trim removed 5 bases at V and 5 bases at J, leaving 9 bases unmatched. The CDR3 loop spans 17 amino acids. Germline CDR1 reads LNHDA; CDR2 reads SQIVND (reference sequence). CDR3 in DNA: TGTGCCAGTAGTTCCTCTCGGACTAGCGGGAGCGACAATGAGCAGTTCTTC. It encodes CASSSSRTSGSDNEQFF.

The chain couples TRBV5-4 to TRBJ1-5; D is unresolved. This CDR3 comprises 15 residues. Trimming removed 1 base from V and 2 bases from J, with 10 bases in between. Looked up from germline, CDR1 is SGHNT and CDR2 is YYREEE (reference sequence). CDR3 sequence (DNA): TGTGCCAGCAGCTTGTATACACAGCGCAATCAGCCCCAGCATTTT. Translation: CASSLYTQRNQPQHF.

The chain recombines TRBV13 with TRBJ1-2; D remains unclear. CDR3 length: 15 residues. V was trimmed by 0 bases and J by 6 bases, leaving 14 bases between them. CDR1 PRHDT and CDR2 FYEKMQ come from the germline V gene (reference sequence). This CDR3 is CASSLGPGVGNGYTF. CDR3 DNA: TGTGCCAGCAGCTTAGGCCCGGGTGTCGGGAATGGCTACACCTTC.

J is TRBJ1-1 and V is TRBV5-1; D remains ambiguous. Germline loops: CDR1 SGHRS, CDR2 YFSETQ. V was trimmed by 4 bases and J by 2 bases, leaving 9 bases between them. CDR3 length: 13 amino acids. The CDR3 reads CASSTGGNTEAFF. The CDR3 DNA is TGCGCCAGCAGCACCGGAGGCAACACTGAAGCTTTCTTT. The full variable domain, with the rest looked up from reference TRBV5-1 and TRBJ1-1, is KAGVTQTPRYLIKTRGQQVTLSCSPISGHRSVSWYQQTPGQGLQFLFEYFSETQRNKGNFPGRFSGRQFSNSRSEMNVSTLELGDSALYLCASSTGGNTEAFFGQGTRLTVV.

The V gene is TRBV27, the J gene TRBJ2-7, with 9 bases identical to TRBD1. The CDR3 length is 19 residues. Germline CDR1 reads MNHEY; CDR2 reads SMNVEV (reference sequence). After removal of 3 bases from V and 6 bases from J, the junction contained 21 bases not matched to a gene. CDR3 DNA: TGTGCCAGCAGTTTGGGGCCCCTATTTACCGGGACAGGGCGGGTCGAGCAGTACTTC. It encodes CASSLGPLFTGTGRVEQYF.

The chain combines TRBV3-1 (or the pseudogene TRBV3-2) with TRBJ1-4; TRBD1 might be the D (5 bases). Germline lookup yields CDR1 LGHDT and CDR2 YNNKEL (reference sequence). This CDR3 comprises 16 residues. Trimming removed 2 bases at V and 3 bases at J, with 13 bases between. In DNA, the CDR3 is TGTGCCAGCAGCCAAACCAAGGGGAGGGCTAATGAAAAACTGTTTTTT. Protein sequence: CASSQTKGRANEKLFF.

In DNA, the CDR3 is TGTGCCAGCAGCTTAGGGGGGGTTCAAGAGACCCAGTACTTC. This codes for CASSLGGVQETQYF. J is TRBJ2-5 and V is TRBV7-2; D may be TRBD2 (6 bases). Germline CDR1 is SGHTA and CDR2 is FQGNSA. CDR3 length: 14 amino acids. V dropped 1 base and J dropped 2 bases, with 8 bases sitting between them. Variable domain in full (rest from reference TRBV7-2 and TRBJ2-5): GAGVSQSPSNKVTEKGKDVELRCDPISGHTALYWYRQSLGQGLEFLIYFQGNSAPDKSGLPSDRFSAERTGGSVSTLTIQRTQQEDSAVYLCASSLGGVQETQYFGPGTRLLVL.

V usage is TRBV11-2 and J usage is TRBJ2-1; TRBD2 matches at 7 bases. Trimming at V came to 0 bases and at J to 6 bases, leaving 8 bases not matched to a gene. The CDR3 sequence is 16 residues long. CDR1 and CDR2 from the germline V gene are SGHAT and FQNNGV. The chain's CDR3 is CASSLDLSGTGNEQFF. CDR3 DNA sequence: TGTGCCAGCAGCTTAGATCTCAGCGGGACGGGCAATGAGCAGTTCTTC.